This TCR beta chain was identified during a study of blood T cells in healthy people across ages. The study, taken as a whole, reports: Both higher diversity and more naive CD4+ cells marked long-lived donors when set against aged donors.

A second PCR, run for roughly 7 to 12 cycles, used a sample-barcoded 5' primer plus a J-beta primer mix. All cDNA molecules were each tagged by a template-switch adaptor with 12 random nucleotides. Per sample, CDR3-containing paired-end reads numbered at least 2.5 million. TCRdb re-derived calls from the 5' RACE reads in MiXCR, one entry per CDR3 protein. The sample lists fewer than 1,200,000 distinct CDR3 sequences; about 23% were seen once. Only a few counts were recorded for this clonotype. Its specificity is unknown. Relative to the germline gene, one junction end is altered; a read error may explain this. The same data also went into a second study, on T cells of mothers and their children. In that study: Not a single persistent microchimeric T cell clone was detected.

Sample: blood. The sequence came from a girl aged 2-10 years in good health.

The CDR3 nucleotides read TGTGCTAGCGGTTTGTTCGGGACGGGACAGGGCATTGAAAAACTGTTTTTT. The encoded protein is CASGLFGTGQGIEKLFF. The gene calls are TRBV12-5 and TRBJ1-4; 9 nucleotides match TRBD1. In germline, CDR1 is LGHNT, CDR2 FRNRAP. CDR3 length equals 17 residues.